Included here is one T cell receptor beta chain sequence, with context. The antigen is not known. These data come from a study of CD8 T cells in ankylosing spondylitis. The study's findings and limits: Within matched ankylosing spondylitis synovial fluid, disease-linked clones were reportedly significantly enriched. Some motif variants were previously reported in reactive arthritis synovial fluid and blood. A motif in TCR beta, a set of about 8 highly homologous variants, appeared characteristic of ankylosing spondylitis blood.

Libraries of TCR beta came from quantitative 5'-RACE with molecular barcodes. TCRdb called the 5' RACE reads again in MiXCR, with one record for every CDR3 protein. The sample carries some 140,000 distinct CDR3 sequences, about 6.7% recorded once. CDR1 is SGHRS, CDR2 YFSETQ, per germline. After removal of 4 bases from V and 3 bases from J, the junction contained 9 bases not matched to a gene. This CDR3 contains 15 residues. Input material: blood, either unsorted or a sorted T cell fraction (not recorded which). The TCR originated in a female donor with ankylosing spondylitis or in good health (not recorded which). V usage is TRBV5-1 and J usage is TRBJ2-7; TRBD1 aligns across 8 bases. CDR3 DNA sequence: TGCGCCAGCAGCCCCGGGCTACAGGGGGTCTACGAGCAGTACTTC. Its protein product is CASSPGLQGVYEQYF.